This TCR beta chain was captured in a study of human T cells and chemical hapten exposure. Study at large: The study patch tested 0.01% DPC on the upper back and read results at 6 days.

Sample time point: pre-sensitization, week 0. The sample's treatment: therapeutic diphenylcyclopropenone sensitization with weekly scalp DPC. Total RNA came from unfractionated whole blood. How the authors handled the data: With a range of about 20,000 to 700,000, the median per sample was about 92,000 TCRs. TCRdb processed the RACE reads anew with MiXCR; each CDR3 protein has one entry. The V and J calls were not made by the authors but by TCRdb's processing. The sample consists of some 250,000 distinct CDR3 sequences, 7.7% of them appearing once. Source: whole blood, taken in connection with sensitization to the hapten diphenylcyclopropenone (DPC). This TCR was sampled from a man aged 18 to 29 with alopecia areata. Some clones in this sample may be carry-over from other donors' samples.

The CDR3 loop reads CRPLGHSNQPQHF. The CDR3 nucleotides are TGCAGACCTTTGGGACACAGCAATCAGCCCCAGCATTTT. V and J are TRBV29-1 and TRBJ1-5; maybe TRBD1 (6 bases). The CDR3 runs to 13 residues. In germline, CDR1 is SQVTM, CDR2 ANQGSEA.